This T cell receptor (beta chain) originates from a study of blood T cell repertoires in COVID-19. The overall study: Sites across the United States, Italy and Spain contributed samples from acute and convalescent COVID-19. Nucleic acid was either cDNA or gDNA, and it came from T cells, B-cell-depleted T cells, or PBMCs.

Original analysis: Nucleated cell number was recorded as an estimate derived from reference gene primer amplification. The assay was immunoSEQ multiplex PCR, and TCRdb's table has in-frame clones only and misses some. The V and J calls and the clone size are those of that table, but D and trimming were determined from the DNA. The table has some 250,000 clones, around 81% seen once; the top ten hold roughly 2.9%. This CDR3 comprises 20 residues. Per the germline V gene, CDR1 is LGHDT and CDR2 is YNNKEL (reference sequence). Trimming shortened V by 1 base and J by 0 bases, and 21 bases separated the two germline ends.

Sequencing was carried out using peripheral blood. The sequence came from a woman in her sixties with active or convalescent COVID-19. V usage is TRBV3-1 (or the pseudogene TRBV3-2) and J usage is TRBJ2-2; no clear D. The CDR3: CASSQGPRWYLFANTGELFF. In DNA form, the CDR3 reads TGTGCCAGCAGCCAAGGTCCCAGGTGGTACCTTTTCGCGAACACCGGGGAGCTGTTTTTT.